The present TCR beta chain was sequenced within a study of shared clonotypes between healthy human individuals. Nashville, Tennessee was home to all donors, each a Caucasian adult. Overall study findings and caveats: Clonotypes which were not shared had lower generation probabilities than clonotypes that all four donors shared.

This clone was seen once. Its antigen is as yet unknown. The germline CDR1 and CDR2 sequences are SGHDN and FVKESK. This CDR3 is built from 13 residues. With 2 bases removed from V and 7 bases from J, the gap between germline ends came to 8 bases. Clones were sequenced by immunoSEQ multiplex PCR, and TCRdb holds only the in-frame ones, with some missing. The table includes under 750,000 clones, roughly 72% detected once. The receptor was derived from a woman aged 25 to 45 in good health. The material sequenced was memory CD4+ T cells sorted from blood. The subset is: CD45RA-negative fraction. The V and J genes are TRBV14 and TRBJ1-4; the D is unclear. CDR3 protein: CASSQLAPEKLFF. The CDR3, as DNA: TGTGCCAGCAGCCAATTAGCGCCTGAAAAACTGTTTTTT.